The 22 T cell receptor beta chains below all came from one sample that was sequenced in a study of blood T cell repertoires in COVID-19. Generated by immunoSEQ multiplex PCR, the TCRdb table keeps only in-frame clones and is missing some. The table lists 140,000 to 150,000 clones, roughly 88% of them singletons. The sample comprised peripheral blood. The source is a man between 65 and 85 years old with acute or convalescent COVID-19.

This chain connects TRBV9 to TRBJ1-1, with D possibly being TRBD1 (6 bases). There are 12 residues in the CDR3. V dropped 0 bases and J dropped 11 bases, with 11 bases sitting between them. The germline gives CDR1 SGDLS, CDR2 YYNGEE. CDR3 DNA: TGTGCCAGCAGCGTAGCCAGGGGTGGCGCTTTCTTT. Protein: CASSVARGGAFF.

The chain is built from TRBV6-5 and TRBJ1-1; tentative D call: TRBD1 (6 bases). Germline V gives CDR1 MNHEY, CDR2 SVGAGI. This CDR3 has 15 amino acids. With 2 bases removed from V and 5 bases from J, the gap between germline ends came to 15 bases. The CDR3 spells CASSYGGAVETEAFF. For the CDR3, the DNA is TGTGCCAGCAGTTACGGGGGGGCAGTGGAGACTGAAGCTTTCTTT.

The genes are TRBV4-1 and TRBJ2-7, with D tentatively TRBD1 (7 bases). This CDR3 spans 13 amino acids. The germline V gene encodes CDR1 MGHRA and CDR2 YSYEKL. Between the trimmed V and J ends, which lost 4 bases and 3 bases, there was a span of 10 bases. CDR3 residues: CASSLRDSYEQYF. CDR3 DNA sequence: TGCGCCAGCAGCCTGCGGGACAGCTACGAGCAGTACTTC.

CDR3 DNA: TGTGCCAGCAGTGAAGGGCAGGGGGCGGGTGGCTACACCTTC. It codes for CASSEGQGAGGYTF. The V and J genes are TRBV2 and TRBJ1-2; 8 bases are shared with TRBD1. With V trimmed by 1 base and J by 7 bases, 5 bases remained unmatched. Germline loops: CDR1 SNHLY, CDR2 FYNNEI. The CDR3 has 14 amino acids.

The chain has TRBV18 and TRBJ2-2; the D gene is possibly TRBD2 (6 bases). Germline loops: CDR1 KGHSH, CDR2 LQKENI. The CDR3 runs 14 residues. The ends were cut back, 5 bases at V and 5 bases at J, with 12 bases in the middle. CDR3 sequence reads: CASSTLSGTGELFF. In DNA form, the CDR3 reads TGTGCCAGCTCAACGCTTAGCGGTACCGGGGAGCTGTTTTTT.

This rearrangement joins TRBV9 to TRBJ2-3; D unclear. CDR3 size: 13 residues. V dropped 4 bases and J dropped 6 bases, with 12 bases sitting between them. Germline V gene sequence: CDR1 SGDLS, CDR2 YYNGEE. The CDR3 loop is CASSIQNLDTQYF. The CDR3, as DNA: TGTGCCAGCAGCATACAAAATCTGGATACGCAGTATTTT.

V is TRBV19 and J is TRBJ1-2, with 9 bases aligning to TRBD1. CDR3 size: 13 residues. Germline trimming cut 7 bases from V and 4 bases from J; bases unmatched to any gene: 4. CDR1 is LNHDA and CDR2 is SQIVND in the germline V gene (reference sequence). CDR3 protein: CASTPDRGYGYTF. Here the CDR3 DNA reads TGTGCCAGTACTCCGGACAGGGGCTATGGCTACACCTTC.

J is TRBJ1-5 and V is TRBV7-9, with 10 bases that match TRBD1. The length of the CDR3 is 17 residues. Trimming cost V 5 bases and J 0 bases; bases outside gene matches: 7. Germline V CDR1 and CDR2: SEHNR, FQNEAQ (reference sequence). CDR3 nucleotides: TGTGCCAGCAGCGGTATCGGGACAGGGGATAGCAATCAGCCCCAGCATTTT. Protein product: CASSGIGTGDSNQPQHF.

J is TRBJ1-1 and V is TRBV7-9, with a possible D match to TRBD1 (6 bases). The V end lost 6 bases, the J end lost 1 base, and 12 bases lay between the germline ends. The CDR3 sequence is 14 residues long. The germline V gene has CDR1 SEHNR and CDR2 FQNEAQ (reference sequence). The CDR3 reads CASSRQDKNTEAFF. The DNA of the CDR3 is TGTGCCAGCAGTCGACAGGATAAGAACACTGAAGCTTTCTTT.

This CDR3 is CASSRLPVSQPYNEQFF. The CDR3 bases are TGCGCCAGCAGCCGATTGCCGGTTTCTCAACCCTACAATGAGCAGTTCTTC. The chain couples TRBV4-1 to TRBJ2-1; D is ambiguous. Germline CDR1 MGHRA, CDR2 YSYEKL. The length of the CDR3 is 17 residues. Trimming cost V 4 bases and J 2 bases, with 18 bases left between them.

This clone was seen only once. V and J are TRBV27 and TRBJ1-2; 7 bases are shared with TRBD1. With 8 bases clipped from V and 4 bases from J, the junction kept 4 bases outside the gene matches. Germline-derived CDR1 and CDR2 are MNHEY and SMNVEV (reference sequence). This CDR3 contains 12 residues. The CDR3 DNA sequence: TGTGCCAGCCGAGACAGGGTCTATGGCTACACCTTC. Its translation: CASRDRVYGYTF.

The chain uses TRBV19 and TRBJ2-4, with a tentative D call TRBD2 (6 bases). Germline-derived CDR1 and CDR2 are LNHDA and SQIVND (reference sequence). The CDR3 is 19 amino acids. V gave up 6 bases and J gave up 0 bases, with 24 bases separating them. CDR3 loop: CASSRPLLGGSLAKNIQYF. The CDR3 DNA follows: TGTGCCAGTAGCCGCCCCCTCCTGGGAGGAAGTTTAGCCAAAAACATTCAGTACTTC.

This chain uses TRBV11-2 with TRBJ1-5; 7 bases agree with TRBD1. CDR1 is SGHAT, CDR2 FQNNGV, per germline. The CDR3 runs to 16 residues. After removal of 5 bases from V and 1 base from J, the junction contained 8 bases not matched to a gene. DNA of the CDR3: TGTGCCAGCAGCCCCGGGACAGTCCAGAGCAATCAGCCCCAGCATTTT. It codes for CASSPGTVQSNQPQHF.

The V call is TRBV7-2, the J call TRBJ2-7; maybe TRBD1 (6 bases). Trimming cost V 4 bases and J 2 bases, with 21 bases left between them. This CDR3 region has 17 residues. Germline assignment: CDR1 SGHTA and CDR2 FQGNSA. The CDR3 region is CASSYLGDTSFPYEQYF. CDR3 coding DNA: TGTGCCAGCAGCTACCTTGGGGACACTTCATTCCCCTACGAGCAGTACTTC.

The chain couples TRBV12-5 to TRBJ2-7, with D maybe TRBD1 (5 bases). CDR3 length: 16 residues. V was shortened by 4 bases and J by 0 bases, with 16 bases between the two germline ends. The germline V gene has CDR1 LGHNT and CDR2 FRNRAP. CDR3 residues: CASGSTTGKSSYEQYF. The CDR3 DNA reads TGTGCTAGTGGTTCTACTACAGGAAAAAGCTCCTACGAGCAGTACTTC.

The CDR3 protein is CAIRGQLYEQYF. As DNA, the CDR3 is TGTGCCATCAGGGGACAGCTCTACGAGCAGTACTTC. V and J are TRBV10-3 and TRBJ2-7; 7 bases align to TRBD1. CDR1 ENHRY and CDR2 SYGVKD come from the germline V gene. The CDR3 has 12 residues. The trim removed 6 bases at V and 3 bases at J, leaving 2 bases unmatched.

The rearrangement joins TRBV4-1 to TRBJ2-7; TRBD1 matches at 7 bases. CDR3 size: 19 residues. V trimming: 4 bases; J trimming: 5 bases; junction bases outside the gene matches: 23. Germline CDR1 is MGHRA and CDR2 is YSYEKL. The CDR3 spells CASSLTGTEVGRLKNEQYF. As DNA, the CDR3 is TGCGCCAGCAGCCTGACCGGGACAGAGGTTGGGCGCCTTAAAAACGAGCAGTACTTC.

The CDR3 coding sequence is TGTGCCAGCAGCTTAACCCGGAATGAGCAGTTCTTC. This encodes CASSLTRNEQFF. This chain joins TRBV11-1 and TRBJ2-1; no clear D gene. Germline values: CDR1 SGHAT, CDR2 FQDESV (reference sequence). This CDR3 contains 12 residues. Trimming stripped 2 bases from V and 7 bases from J, with 6 bases between. The complete variable domain, with remaining parts taken from reference TRBV11-1 and TRBJ2-1, reads EAEVAQSPRYKITEKSQAVAFWCDPISGHATLYWYRQILGQGPELLVQFQDESVVDDSQLPKDRFSAERLKGVDSTLKIQPAELGDSAMYLCASSLTRNEQFFGPGTRLTVL.

The J gene is TRBJ1-4, the V gene TRBV28; D might be TRBD1 (5 bases). V lost 4 bases and J lost 7, with 7 bases in between. Germline lookup yields CDR1 MDHEN and CDR2 SYDVKM. The CDR3 has 12 residues. CDR3 nucleotide sequence: TGTGCCAGCAGTTCAAGGGGTGAAAAACTGTTTTTT. It translates to CASSSRGEKLFF. Full variable domain (missing parts from reference TRBV28 and TRBJ1-4): DVKVTQSSRYLVKRTGEKVFLECVQDMDHENMFWYRQDPGLGLRLIYFSYDVKMKEKGDIPEGYSVSREKKERFSLILESASTNQTSMYLCASSSRGEKLFFGSGTQLSVL.

The chain combines TRBV2 with TRBJ1-1; D perhaps matches TRBD1 (5 bases). The CDR3 sequence is 12 residues long. The V gene's germline CDR1 is SNHLY and CDR2 FYNNEI. The ends were cut back, 4 bases at V and 5 bases at J, with 8 bases in the middle. The CDR3 protein is CASSVRVTEAFF. In DNA form, the CDR3 reads TGTGCCAGCAGTGTCAGGGTAACTGAAGCTTTCTTT.

The J gene is TRBJ2-3, the V gene TRBV1; whether TRBD2, the table's D call, matches the DNA was not checked. TRBV1 is flagged as a pseudogene. The length of the CDR3 is 16 residues. The CDR3 DNA follows: TGCACCAGCAGTCTGGGGCTAGCGGGATGCACAGATACGCAGTATTTT. Its translation: CTSSLGLAGCTDTQYF.

The chain employs TRBV5-1 and TRBJ1-1; D is possibly TRBD1 (6 bases). This CDR3 is built from 14 residues. In germline, CDR1 is SGHRS, CDR2 YFSETQ. The ends were cut back, 5 bases at V and 7 bases at J, with 18 bases in the middle. This chain's CDR3 is CASRRGTTRDEAFF. The CDR3, as DNA: TGCGCCAGCAGGCGAGGGACAACCCGGGATGAAGCTTTCTTT.